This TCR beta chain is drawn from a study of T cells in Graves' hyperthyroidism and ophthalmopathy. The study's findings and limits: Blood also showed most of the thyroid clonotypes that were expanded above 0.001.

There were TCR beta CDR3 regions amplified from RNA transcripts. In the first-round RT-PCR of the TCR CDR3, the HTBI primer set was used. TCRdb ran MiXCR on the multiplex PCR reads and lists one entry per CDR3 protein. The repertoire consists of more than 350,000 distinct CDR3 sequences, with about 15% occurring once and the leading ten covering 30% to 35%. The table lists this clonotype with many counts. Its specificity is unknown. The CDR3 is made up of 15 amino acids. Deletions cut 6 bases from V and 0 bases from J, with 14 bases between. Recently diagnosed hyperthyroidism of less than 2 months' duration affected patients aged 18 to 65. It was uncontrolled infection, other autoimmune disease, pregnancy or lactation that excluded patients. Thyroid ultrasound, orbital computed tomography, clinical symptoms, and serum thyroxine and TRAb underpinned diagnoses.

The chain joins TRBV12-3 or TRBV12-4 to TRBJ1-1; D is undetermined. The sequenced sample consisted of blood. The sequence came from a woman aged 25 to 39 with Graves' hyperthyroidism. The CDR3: CASRGFGELNTEAFF. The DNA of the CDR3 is TGTGCCAGCAGGGGGTTCGGAGAATTGAACACTGAAGCTTTCTTT.